Listed below are T cell receptor beta chains from one sample, sequenced in a study of control samples from healthy donors and cancer patients. Sequencing used immunoSEQ multiplex PCR; TCRdb keeps in-frame clones, though not all of them. Of some 150,000 clones in the sample, 94% are singletons; the top ten hold about an eighth. What was sequenced was blood. The origin of the receptors is a man aged 40-49 years in good health. CDR3s include the opening cysteine and the closing phenylalanine or tryptophan. A D gene is named only where the DNA matches it firmly. Clone size, where shown, is once, few, many, or a class for clones that have expanded.

size: -; V: TRBV6-6; D: -; J: TRBJ2-7; length: 12; CDR3: CASSYGRYEQYF; DNA: TGTGCCAGCAGTTACGGACGCTACGAGCAGTACTTC
size: -; V: TRBV7-8; D: TRBD2; J: TRBJ2-2; length: 14; CDR3: CASRLGGVPGELFF; DNA: TGTGCCAGCAGACTGGGAGGGGTGCCCGGGGAGCTGTTTTTT
size: -; V: TRBV28; D: -; J: TRBJ1-1; length: 16; CDR3: CASSTGWEGENTEAFF; DNA: TGTGCCAGCAGTACCGGGTGGGAGGGGGAAAACACTGAAGCTTTCTTT
size: -; V: TRBV3-1/TRBV3-2; D: TRBD2; J: TRBJ2-3; length: 15; CDR3: CASSLKPGLTDTQYF; DNA: TGTGCCAGCAGCCTTAAGCCGGGACTAACAGATACGCAGTATTTT
size: -; V: TRBV6-5; D: -; J: TRBJ2-7; length: 13; CDR3: CASRGGGGGGQYF; DNA: TGTGCCAGCAGGGGTGGAGGTGGCGGTGGGCAGTACTTC
size: -; V: TRBV9; D: TRBD1; J: TRBJ2-1; length: 13; CDR3: CASGTAHYNEQFF; DNA: TGTGCCAGCGGGACAGCACATTACAATGAGCAGTTCTTC
size: -; V: TRBV2; D: TRBD1; J: TRBJ2-5; length: 16; CDR3: CASSSRDSGSQETQYF; DNA: TGTGCCAGCAGTTCCCGGGACAGCGGATCTCAAGAGACCCAGTACTTC
size: -; V: TRBV4-2; D: -; J: TRBJ2-3; length: 18; CDR3: CASSQDELERDGTDTQYF; DNA: TGTGCCAGCAGCCAAGATGAGTTGGAGAGGGATGGAACAGATACGCAGTATTTT
size: -; V: TRBV5-4; D: -; J: TRBJ1-4; length: 15; CDR3: CASKPGRSANEKLFF; DNA: TGTGCCAGCAAGCCAGGGAGGTCGGCTAATGAAAAACTGTTTTTT
size: -; V: TRBV9; D: TRBD1; J: TRBJ1-6; length: 14; CDR3: CASTRDSYNSPLHF; DNA: TGTGCCAGCACAAGGGACAGCTATAATTCACCCCTCCACTTT
size: -; V: TRBV27; D: -; J: TRBJ1-2; length: 15; CDR3: CASSPSRTLLLGYTF; DNA: TGTGCCAGCAGTCCGTCGAGGACTCTACTACTCGGCTACACCTTC
size: -; V: TRBV12-2; D: -; J: TRBJ2-6; length: 23; CDR3: CASRLSSQHGQGRTTCRANVLTF; DNA: TGTGCAAGTCGCTTATCCTCACAACACGGACAGGGTCGAACTACTTGTAGGGCCAACGTCCTGACTTTC
size: -; V: TRBV6-5; D: -; J: TRBJ1-1; length: 14; CDR3: CASSYSAVYSEAFF; DNA: TGTGCCAGCAGTTACTCGGCGGTCTACTCTGAAGCTTTCTTT
size: -; V: TRBV4-1; D: TRBD1; J: TRBJ2-7; length: 14; CDR3: CASSQRQGPYEQYF; DNA: TGCGCCAGCAGCCAAAGACAGGGTCCCTACGAGCAGTACTTC
size: -; V: TRBV5-1; D: TRBD1; J: TRBJ1-5; length: 15; CDR3: CASSRDSGGGQPQHF; DNA: TGCGCCAGCAGCAGAGACTCAGGGGGCGGACAGCCCCAGCATTTT
size: once; V: TRBV15; D: TRBD2; J: TRBJ2-1; length: 16; CDR3: CATSRGGTGTSALLFF; DNA: TGTGCCACCAGCAGAGGGGGGACCGGGACTAGCGCTTTGCTGTTCTTC
size: -; V: TRBV14; D: -; J: TRBJ2-3; length: 12; CDR3: CASSQTPDTQYF; DNA: TGTGCCAGCAGCCAAACTCCAGATACGCAGTATTTT
size: -; V: TRBV5-5; D: -; J: TRBJ1-4; length: 14; CDR3: CASSSVGVGEKLFF; DNA: TGTGCCAGCAGCTCAGTTGGGGTTGGCGAAAAACTGTTTTTT
size: -; V: TRBV24-1; D: TRBD1; J: TRBJ1-1; length: 13; CDR3: CATSDGQGTEAFF; DNA: TGTGCCACCAGTGATGGACAGGGAACCGAAGCTTTCTTT
size: -; V: TRBV6-4; D: -; J: TRBJ2-1; length: 14; CDR3: CASSDSIGGNEQFF; DNA: TGTGCCAGCAGTGACTCTATAGGGGGCAATGAGCAGTTCTTC
size: -; V: TRBV27; D: -; J: TRBJ1-5; length: 14; CDR3: CASSLRGVNQPQHF; DNA: TGTGCCAGCAGTTTACGGGGGGTCAATCAGCCCCAGCATTTT
size: -; V: TRBV9; D: TRBD1; J: TRBJ1-4; length: 14; CDR3: CASSEWGTGEKLFF; DNA: TGTGCCAGCAGCGAATGGGGGACAGGGGAAAAACTGTTTTTT
size: -; V: TRBV6-1; D: -; J: TRBJ2-3; length: 11; CDR3: CASMRTDTQYF; DNA: TGTGCCAGCATGCGCACAGATACGCAGTATTTT
size: -; V: TRBV5-1; D: TRBD1; J: TRBJ1-2; length: 14; CDR3: CASSLGTGEYGYTF; DNA: TGCGCCAGCAGCTTGGGCACAGGGGAGTATGGCTACACCTTC
size: -; V: TRBV24-1; D: -; J: TRBJ1-2; length: 13; CDR3: CATSDLRGGGYTF; DNA: TGTGCCACCAGTGATTTAAGGGGTGGCGGCTACACCTTC
size: -; V: TRBV9; D: -; J: TRBJ1-1; length: 13; CDR3: CASSLRGSTEAFF; DNA: TGTGCCAGCAGTCTCCGGGGGTCAACTGAAGCTTTCTTT
size: -; V: TRBV7-9; D: TRBD1; J: TRBJ2-1; length: 16; CDR3: CASSLAGQGARNEQFF; DNA: TGTGCCAGCAGCTTAGCTGGACAGGGGGCGAGGAATGAGCAGTTCTTC
size: -; V: TRBV3-1/TRBV3-2; D: -; J: TRBJ2-5; length: 15; CDR3: CASSQLQWYQETQYF; DNA: TGTGCCAGCAGCCAACTACAGTGGTACCAAGAGACCCAGTACTTC
size: -; V: TRBV12-3/TRBV12-4; D: -; J: TRBJ2-7; length: 13; CDR3: CASRNVGSYEQYF; DNA: TGTGCCAGCAGAAACGTCGGCTCCTACGAGCAGTACTTC
size: -; V: TRBV29-1; D: TRBD1; J: TRBJ2-7; length: 13; CDR3: CSVAGTGDLEQYF; DNA: TGCAGCGTTGCCGGGACAGGCGACCTCGAGCAGTACTTC
size: -; V: TRBV2; D: -; J: TRBJ2-3; length: 14; CDR3: CASSETGGTDTQYF; DNA: TGTGCCAGCAGTGAGACGGGTGGGACAGATACGCAGTATTTT
size: -; V: TRBV4-1; D: TRBD1; J: TRBJ1-2; length: 14; CDR3: CASSRLQGAGGYTF; DNA: TGCGCCAGCAGCCGCCTACAGGGGGCTGGTGGCTACACCTTC